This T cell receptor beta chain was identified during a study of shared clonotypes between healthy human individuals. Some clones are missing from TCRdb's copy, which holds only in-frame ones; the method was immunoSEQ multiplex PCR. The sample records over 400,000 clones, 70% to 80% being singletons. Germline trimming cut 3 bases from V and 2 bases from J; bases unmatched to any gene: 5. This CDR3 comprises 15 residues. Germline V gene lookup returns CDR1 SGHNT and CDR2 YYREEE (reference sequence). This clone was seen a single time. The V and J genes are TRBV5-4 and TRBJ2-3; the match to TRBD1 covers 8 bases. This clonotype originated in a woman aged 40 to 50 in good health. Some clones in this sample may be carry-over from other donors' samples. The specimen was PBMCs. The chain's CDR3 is CASSYDRGYTDTQYF. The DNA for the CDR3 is TGTGCCAGCAGCTACGACAGGGGATACACAGATACGCAGTATTTT.